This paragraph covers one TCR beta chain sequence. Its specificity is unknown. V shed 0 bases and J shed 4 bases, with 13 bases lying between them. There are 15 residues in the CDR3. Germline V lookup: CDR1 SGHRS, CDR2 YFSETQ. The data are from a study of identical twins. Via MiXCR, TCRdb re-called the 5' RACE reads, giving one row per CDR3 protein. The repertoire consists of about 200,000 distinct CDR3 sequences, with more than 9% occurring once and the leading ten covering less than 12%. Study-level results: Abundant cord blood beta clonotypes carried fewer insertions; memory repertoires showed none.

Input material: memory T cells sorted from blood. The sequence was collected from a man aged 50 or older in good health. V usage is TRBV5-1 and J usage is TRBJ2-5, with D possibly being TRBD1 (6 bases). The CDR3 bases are TGCGCCAGCAGCTTGGCAGGGGCCCGCCTAGAGACCCAGTACTTC. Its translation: CASSLAGARLETQYF.